The 10 T cell receptor beta chains reported below all come from one sample, sequenced in a study of T cells in Graves' hyperthyroidism and ophthalmopathy. Amplified regions were TCR beta CDR3 sequences from RNA transcripts. HTBI primers were used for first-round RT-PCR of the TCR CDR3. TCRdb analysed the multiplex PCR reads with MiXCR anew, one entry per CDR3 protein. The sample holds hundreds of thousands of distinct CDR3 sequences; approximately 22% are singletons and the top ten take under 55%. The material sequenced was blood. The source is a woman in her 70s with Graves' ophthalmopathy.

The chain uses TRBV20-1 and TRBJ2-7; a possible D gene is TRBD2 (5 bases). The germline V and J ends were trimmed by 5 bases and 4 bases, with 9 bases remaining between them. The germline CDR1 and CDR2 sequences are DFQATT and SNEGSKA (reference sequence). The length of the CDR3 is 11 residues. This CDR3 is CSAWTGYEQYF. CDR3 DNA: TGCAGTGCTTGGACTGGATACGAGCAGTACTTC.

Notes on this clonotype: A single base separates this from a much larger clone, so it may be a read error. V and J are TRBV20-1 and TRBJ1-1; no clear D. Germline loops: CDR1 DFQATT, CDR2 SNEGSKA (reference sequence). The CDR3 is 10 residues long. V shed 2 bases and J shed 5 bases, with 3 bases lying between them. CDR3 amino acids: CSARRTEAFF. In nucleotides, the CDR3 is TGCAGTGCTAGAAGGACTGAAGCTTTCTTT.

J is TRBJ2-7 and V is TRBV6-2 or TRBV6-3, with D unclear. CDR1 MNHEY and CDR2 SVGEGT come from the germline V gene. This CDR3 is 15 amino acids long. Trimming shortened V by 6 bases and J by 0 bases, and 15 bases separated the two germline ends. CDR3 protein: CASSTPTGFSYEQYF. CDR3 nucleotide sequence: TGTGCCAGCAGCACCCCTACCGGTTTCTCCTACGAGCAGTACTTC.

This clonotype was detected ten times or more. The chain combines TRBV12-3 or TRBV12-4 with TRBJ2-7, with 8 positions matching TRBD2. The CDR3 consists of 17 residues. Trimming at V came to 5 bases and at J to 2 bases, leaving 14 bases not matched to a gene. The CDR3 nucleotides are TGTGCCAGCAGTGGGTTCAGCGGGAGAAAAGGCCCCTACGAGCAGTACTTC. As protein: CASSGFSGRKGPYEQYF.

The V and J genes are TRBV7-8 and TRBJ1-4; D is possibly TRBD1 (5 bases). Germline lookup yields CDR1 SGHVS and CDR2 FQNEAQ. Trimming removed 4 bases from V and 7 bases from J, with 19 bases in between. The CDR3 covers 16 residues. The CDR3 DNA reads as TGTGCCAGCAGCTCAGAGGTGGGGGAGAGCGGTGAAAAACTGTTTTTT. Translated, it gives CASSSEVGESGEKLFF.

This clonotype was detected only a few times. J is TRBJ2-7 and V is TRBV29-1, with D unclear. The ends were cut back, 0 bases at V and 0 bases at J, with 6 bases in the middle. The CDR3 runs 13 residues. The germline CDR1 and CDR2 sequences are SQVTM and ANQGSEA. The CDR3 DNA sequence: TGCAGCGTTGAAGACGGAACCTCCTACGAGCAGTACTTC. It codes for CSVEDGTSYEQYF.

This clonotype was counted a few times. The chain employs TRBV15 and TRBJ1-5, with TRBD1 matching 7 bases. This CDR3 spans 16 amino acids. Trimming removed 2 bases from V and 5 bases from J; junction bases left unmatched: 9. Germline V gene sequence: CDR1 LNHNV, CDR2 YYDKDF (reference sequence). The CDR3 reads CATSRTGAGGDQPQHF. Written as DNA, the CDR3 is TGTGCCACCAGCAGAACAGGGGCAGGGGGGGATCAGCCCCAGCATTTT.

A few counts support this clonotype. CDR3 sequence reads: CASTGGTGVYGYTF. The CDR3 coding sequence is TGTGCCAGCACAGGGGGGACAGGAGTCTATGGCTACACCTTC. This rearrangement joins TRBV2 to TRBJ1-2; 8 bases line up with TRBD1. Germline loops: CDR1 SNHLY, CDR2 FYNNEI. J lost 4 bases, V lost 7 bases, and 8 bases had no gene match. This CDR3 spans 14 amino acids.

The rearrangement links TRBV7-2 to TRBJ2-3; a weak D match, TRBD2 (6 bases). CDR3 length equals 13 residues. The ends were cut back, 4 bases at V and 6 bases at J, with 11 bases in the middle. Germline V lookup: CDR1 SGHTA, CDR2 FQGNSA. The CDR3 DNA is TGTGCCAGCAGCTCCAGCGGGTGGGATACGCAGTATTTT. Translated, it gives CASSSSGWDTQYF.

This clonotype was found many times. The chain recombines TRBV18 with TRBJ2-3, with D perhaps TRBD1 (5 bases). Germline assignment: CDR1 KGHSH and CDR2 LQKENI. Between the trimmed V and J ends, which lost 4 bases and 5 bases, there was a span of 7 bases. The CDR3 contains 12 residues. CDR3 loop: CASSLQEDTQYF. In DNA, the CDR3 is TGTGCCAGCTCACTACAGGAAGATACGCAGTATTTT.